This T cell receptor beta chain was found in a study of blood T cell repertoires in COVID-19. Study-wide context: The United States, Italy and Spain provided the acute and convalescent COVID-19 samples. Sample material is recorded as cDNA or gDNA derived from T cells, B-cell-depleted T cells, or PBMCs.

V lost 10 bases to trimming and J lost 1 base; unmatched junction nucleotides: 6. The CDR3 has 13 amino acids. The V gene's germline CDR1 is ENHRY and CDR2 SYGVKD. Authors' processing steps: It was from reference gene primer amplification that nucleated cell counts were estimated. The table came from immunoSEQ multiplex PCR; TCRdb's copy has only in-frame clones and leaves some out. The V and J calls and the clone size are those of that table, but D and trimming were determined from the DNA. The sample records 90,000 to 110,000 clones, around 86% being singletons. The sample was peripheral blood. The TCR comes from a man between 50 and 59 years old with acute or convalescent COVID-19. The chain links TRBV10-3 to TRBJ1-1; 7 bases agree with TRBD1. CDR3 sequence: CATARTGNTEAFF. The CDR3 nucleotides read TGTGCCACCGCCCGGACAGGGAACACTGAAGCTTTCTTT.